This TCR beta chain came from a study of OX40 agonist ivuxolimab in advanced cancers. Germline-derived CDR1 and CDR2 are SGHNT and YENEEA. The CDR3 totals 12 residues. J was trimmed by 7 bases and V by 3 bases; bases with no gene match: 0. Using immunoSEQ multiplex PCR, the repertoire was profiled, and TCRdb retains in-frame clones only, with some absent. The sample includes about 95,000 clones, roughly 88% seen only once; the top ten take 3.8%. This material consisted of CD4+ or CD8+ T cells sorted from blood, taken in a trial of the OX40 agonist ivuxolimab. This rearrangement joins TRBV11-3 to TRBJ2-1; 7 nucleotides match TRBD1. The receptor comes from an adult with an advanced solid tumor such as melanoma, head and neck, liver or kidney cancer. CDR3 coding DNA: TGTGCCAGCAGCTTGGGACAGAATGAGCAGTTCTTC. This translates into CASSLGQNEQFF.